One T cell receptor beta chain is described in this entry. What it binds is unknown. The data were taken from a study of T cells after yellow fever vaccination. General study results and limits: Post-booster repertoires contained most primary-vaccination clones again (roughly 97% CD4, approximately 86% CD8).

Trimming took 1 base from V and 5 from J; bases not matched to a gene: 4. This CDR3 has 15 amino acids. Germline V gene data show CDR1 as SGHAT and CDR2 as FQNNGV. MiXCR, applied by TCRdb to the 5' RACE reads, yields one record per CDR3 protein. The table has 550,000 to 750,000 distinct CDR3 sequences, 13% seen once. V usage is TRBV11-2 and J usage is TRBJ2-3, with 9 bases fitting TRBD2. The sequenced sample was PBMCs, obtained on the day of the yellow fever booster vaccination. The receptor comes from a man younger than 45 who received the YFV17D yellow fever vaccine. CDR3 sequence: CASSLGIAGEDTQYF. The CDR3 region has the DNA TGTGCCAGCAGCTTAGGCATAGCGGGAGAAGATACGCAGTATTTT. Variable domain in full (rest from reference TRBV11-2 and TRBJ2-3): EAGVAQSPRYKIIEKRQSVAFWCNPISGHATLYWYQQILGQGPKLLIQFQNNGVVDDSQLPKDRFSAERLKGVDSTLKIQPAKLEDSAVYLCASSLGIAGEDTQYFGPGTRLTVL.